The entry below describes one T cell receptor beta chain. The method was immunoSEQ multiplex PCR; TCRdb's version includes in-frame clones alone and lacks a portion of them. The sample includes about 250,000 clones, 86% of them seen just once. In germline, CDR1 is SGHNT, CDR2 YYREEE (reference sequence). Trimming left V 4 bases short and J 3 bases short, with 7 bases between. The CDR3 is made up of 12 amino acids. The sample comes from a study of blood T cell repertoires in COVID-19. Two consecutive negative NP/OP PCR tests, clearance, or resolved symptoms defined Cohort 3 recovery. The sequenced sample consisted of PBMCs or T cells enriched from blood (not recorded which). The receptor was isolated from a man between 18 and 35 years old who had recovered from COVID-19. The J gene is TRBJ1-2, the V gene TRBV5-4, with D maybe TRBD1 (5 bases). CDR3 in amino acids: CASSPGDYGYTF. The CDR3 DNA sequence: TGTGCCAGCAGCCCGGGGGACTATGGCTACACCTTC.